The TCR beta chain under discussion was sequenced for a study of shared clonotypes between healthy human individuals. Whole-study findings and limits: An effect of sequencing depth on clonotype sharing among donors was expected.

About this clone: Its antigen is as yet unknown.

Germline V gives CDR1 SGHTA, CDR2 FQGTGA. The CDR3 length is 14 residues. V shed 2 bases and J 6 bases; nucleotides not matched to a gene: 4. The sequenced material, unsorted PBMC DNA, was run on ten immunoSEQ deep assay plates. The protocol was immunoSEQ multiplex PCR, while the TCRdb copy is restricted to in-frame clones and leaves out a portion. The sample includes approximately 440,000 clones, approximately 77% of them seen just once. The chain combines TRBV7-3 with TRBJ2-1, with 7 bases matching TRBD2. The TCR sequence derives from a woman aged 35 to 49 in good health. Some clones in this sample may be carry-over from other donors' samples. Sequencing input: PBMCs. The DNA for the CDR3 is TGTGCCAGCAGCTTATTGGGAGGGATCAATGAGCAGTTCTTC. Protein sequence: CASSLLGGINEQFF.